Judged by abundance, the clone carrying this T cell receptor beta chain is medium-sized. No antigen is known for it. The data are from a study of vaccination and CD4 T cells after COVID-19. The treatment: roughly ten-day PBMC culture with coronavirus spike peptide pools or control peptides (ViraFEST assay). Harvesting of the unexposed donor's CD4+ T cells predated the COVID-19 pandemic (2011-2018). Per well, 2 million to 2.5 million PBMCs were cultured in the presence of around 10 IU/ml IL-2 and 8 to 10 ug/ml peptide pools. The length of the CDR3 is 12 residues. V dropped 4 bases and J dropped 7 bases, with 10 bases sitting between them. Germline V lookup: CDR1 MNHEY, CDR2 SVGAGI. CD4+ T cells that had been cultured provided DNA sequenced with the Oncomine TCR Beta short-read assay. A single record per CDR3 protein comes from TCRdb applying MiXCR to the PCR reads. The sample has several thousand distinct CDR3 sequences, over 30% seen once.

The material sequenced was CD4+ T cells from blood, cultured in vitro. The source is a human donor in good health. The chain is built from TRBV6-5 and TRBJ1-2; the D is unclear. The CDR3 DNA is TGTGCCAGCAGTTCCCAGACGAGTGGCTACACCTTC. This encodes CASSSQTSGYTF.